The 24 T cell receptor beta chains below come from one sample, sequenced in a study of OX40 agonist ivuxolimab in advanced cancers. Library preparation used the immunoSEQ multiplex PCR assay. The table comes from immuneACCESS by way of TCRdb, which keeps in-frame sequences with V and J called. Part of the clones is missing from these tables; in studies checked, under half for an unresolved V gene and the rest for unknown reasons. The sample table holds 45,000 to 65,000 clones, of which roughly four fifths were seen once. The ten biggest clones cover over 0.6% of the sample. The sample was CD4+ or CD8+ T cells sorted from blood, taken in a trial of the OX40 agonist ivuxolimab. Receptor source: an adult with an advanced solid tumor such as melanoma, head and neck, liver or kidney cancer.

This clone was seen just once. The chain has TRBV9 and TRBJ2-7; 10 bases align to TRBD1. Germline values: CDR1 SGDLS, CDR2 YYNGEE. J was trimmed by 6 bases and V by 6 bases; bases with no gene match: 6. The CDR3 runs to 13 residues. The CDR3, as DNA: TGTGCCAGCATCGGGACAGGGGTTTTCGAGCAGTACTTC. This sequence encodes CASIGTGVFEQYF.

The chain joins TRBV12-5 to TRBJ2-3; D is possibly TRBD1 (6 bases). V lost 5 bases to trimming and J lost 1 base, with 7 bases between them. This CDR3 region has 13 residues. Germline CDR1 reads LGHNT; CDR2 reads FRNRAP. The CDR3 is CASGPGGTDTQYF. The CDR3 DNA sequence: TGTGCTAGTGGTCCAGGGGGCACAGATACGCAGTATTTT.

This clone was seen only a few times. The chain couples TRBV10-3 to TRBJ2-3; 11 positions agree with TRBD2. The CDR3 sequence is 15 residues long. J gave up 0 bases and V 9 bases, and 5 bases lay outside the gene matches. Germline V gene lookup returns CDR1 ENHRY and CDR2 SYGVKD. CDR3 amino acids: CAIAGTSGSTDTQYF. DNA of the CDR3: TGTGCCATAGCCGGGACTAGCGGCAGCACAGATACGCAGTATTTT.

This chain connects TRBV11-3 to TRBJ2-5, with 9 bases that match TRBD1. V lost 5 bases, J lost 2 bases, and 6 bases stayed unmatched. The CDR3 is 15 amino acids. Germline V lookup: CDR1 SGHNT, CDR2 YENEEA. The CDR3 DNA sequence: TGTGCCAGCAGCCTAAGACAGGGGGGGCAAGAGACCCAGTACTTC. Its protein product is CASSLRQGGQETQYF.

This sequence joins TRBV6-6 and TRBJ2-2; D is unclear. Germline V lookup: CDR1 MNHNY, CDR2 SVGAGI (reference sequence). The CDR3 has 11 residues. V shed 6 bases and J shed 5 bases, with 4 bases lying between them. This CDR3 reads CASRGTGELFF. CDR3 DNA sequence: TGTGCCAGCAGGGGGACCGGGGAGCTGTTTTTT.

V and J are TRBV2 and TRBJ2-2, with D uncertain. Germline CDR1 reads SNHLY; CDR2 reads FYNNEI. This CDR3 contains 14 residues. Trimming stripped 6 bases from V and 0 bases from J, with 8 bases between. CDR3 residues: CASSPGPNTGELFF. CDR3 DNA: TGTGCCAGCAGCCCCGGACCGAACACCGGGGAGCTGTTTTTT.

In DNA, the CDR3 is TGTGCCAGCAGCTTCCCCACGGCAGCGTTCAAACAAGAGACCCAGTACTTC. Amino acid sequence: CASSFPTAAFKQETQYF. This chain connects TRBV7-9 to TRBJ2-5; D is uncertain. Germline values: CDR1 SEHNR, CDR2 FQNEAQ (reference sequence). This CDR3 has 17 residues. V lost 3 bases to trimming and J lost 2 bases, with 19 bases between them.

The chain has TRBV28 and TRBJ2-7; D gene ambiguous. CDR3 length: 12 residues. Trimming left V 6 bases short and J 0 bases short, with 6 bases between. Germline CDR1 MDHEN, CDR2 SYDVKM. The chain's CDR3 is CASRKGSYEQYF. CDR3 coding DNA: TGTGCCAGCAGAAAAGGCTCCTACGAGCAGTACTTC.

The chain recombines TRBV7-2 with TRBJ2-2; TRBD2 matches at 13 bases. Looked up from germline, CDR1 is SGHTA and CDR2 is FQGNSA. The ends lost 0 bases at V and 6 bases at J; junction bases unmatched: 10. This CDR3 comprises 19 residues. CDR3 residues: CASSLAVLGLAGSAGELFF. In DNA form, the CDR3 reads TGTGCCAGCAGCTTAGCGGTCCTGGGACTAGCGGGGTCCGCCGGGGAGCTGTTTTTT.

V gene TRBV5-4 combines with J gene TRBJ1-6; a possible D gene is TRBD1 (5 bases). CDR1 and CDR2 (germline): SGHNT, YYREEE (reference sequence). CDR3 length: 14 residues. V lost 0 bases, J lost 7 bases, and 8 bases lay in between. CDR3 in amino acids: CASSLARENSPLHF. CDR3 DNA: TGTGCCAGCAGCTTGGCCAGGGAGAATTCACCCCTCCACTTT.

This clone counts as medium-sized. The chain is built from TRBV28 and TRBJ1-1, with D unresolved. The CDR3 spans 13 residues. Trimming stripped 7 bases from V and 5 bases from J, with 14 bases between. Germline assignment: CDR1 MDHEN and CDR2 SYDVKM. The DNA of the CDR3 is TGTGCCAGCAAGGGTGGCGGAAGGACTGAAGCTTTCTTT. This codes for CASKGGGRTEAFF.

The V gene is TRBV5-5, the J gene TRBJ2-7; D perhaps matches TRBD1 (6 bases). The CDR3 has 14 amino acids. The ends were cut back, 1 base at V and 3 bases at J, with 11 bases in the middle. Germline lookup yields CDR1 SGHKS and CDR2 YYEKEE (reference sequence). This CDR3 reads CASSLQAGDYEQYF. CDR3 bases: TGTGCCAGCAGCTTGCAGGCAGGGGACTACGAGCAGTACTTC.

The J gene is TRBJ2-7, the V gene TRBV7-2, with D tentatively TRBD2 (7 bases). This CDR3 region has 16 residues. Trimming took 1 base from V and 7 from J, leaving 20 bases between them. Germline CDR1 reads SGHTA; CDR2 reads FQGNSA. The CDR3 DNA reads TGTGCCAGCAGCTTAGGAGGGGGGGGCTCCTTGTGGGAGCAGTACTTC. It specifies CASSLGGGGSLWEQYF.

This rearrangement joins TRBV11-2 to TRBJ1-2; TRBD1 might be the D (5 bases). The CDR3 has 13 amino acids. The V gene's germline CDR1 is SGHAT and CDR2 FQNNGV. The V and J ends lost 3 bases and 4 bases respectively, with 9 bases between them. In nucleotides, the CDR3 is TGTGCCAGCAGCTTCGGGGGGGTCTATGGCTACACCTTC. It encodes CASSFGGVYGYTF.

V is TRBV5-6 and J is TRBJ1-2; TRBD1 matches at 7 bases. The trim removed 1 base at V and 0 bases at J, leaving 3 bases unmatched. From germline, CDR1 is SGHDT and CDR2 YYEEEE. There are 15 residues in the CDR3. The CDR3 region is CASSLKGQANYGYTF. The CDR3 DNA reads TGTGCCAGCAGCTTGAAAGGACAGGCTAACTATGGCTACACCTTC.

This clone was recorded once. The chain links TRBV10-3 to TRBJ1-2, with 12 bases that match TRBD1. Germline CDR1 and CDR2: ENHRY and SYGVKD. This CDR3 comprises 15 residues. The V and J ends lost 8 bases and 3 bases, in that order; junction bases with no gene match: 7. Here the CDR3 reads CAISGTGGADYGYTF. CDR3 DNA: TGTGCCATCTCCGGGACAGGGGGCGCTGACTATGGCTACACCTTC.

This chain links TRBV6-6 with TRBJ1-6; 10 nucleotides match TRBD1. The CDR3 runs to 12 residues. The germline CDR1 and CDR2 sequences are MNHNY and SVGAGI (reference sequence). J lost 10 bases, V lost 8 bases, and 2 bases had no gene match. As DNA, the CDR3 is TGTGCCAGCTGGACAGGGGGATCACCCCTCCACTTT. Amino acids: CASWTGGSPLHF.

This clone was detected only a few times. The CDR3: CASSRQSNTEAFF. The CDR3 DNA reads TGTGCCAGCAGCAGACAGTCGAACACTGAAGCTTTCTTT. V and J are TRBV7-2 and TRBJ1-1; the D gene is possibly TRBD1 (5 bases). V was trimmed by 5 bases and J by 1 base, leaving 8 bases between them. Per germline, CDR1 SGHTA and CDR2 FQGNSA. CDR3 length equals 13 residues.

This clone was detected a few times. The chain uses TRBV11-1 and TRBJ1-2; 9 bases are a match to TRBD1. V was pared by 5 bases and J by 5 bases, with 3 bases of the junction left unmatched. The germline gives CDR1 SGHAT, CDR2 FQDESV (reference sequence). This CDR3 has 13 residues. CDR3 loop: CASSAGQGYGYTF. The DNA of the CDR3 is TGTGCCAGCAGCGCCGGACAGGGGTATGGCTACACCTTC.

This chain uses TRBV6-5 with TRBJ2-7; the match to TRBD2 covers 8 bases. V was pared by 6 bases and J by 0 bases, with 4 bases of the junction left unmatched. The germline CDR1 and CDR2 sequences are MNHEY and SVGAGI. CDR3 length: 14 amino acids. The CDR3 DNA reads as TGTGCCAGCAGCCCGGGGGGGACCTCCTACGAGCAGTACTTC. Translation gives CASSPGGTSYEQYF.

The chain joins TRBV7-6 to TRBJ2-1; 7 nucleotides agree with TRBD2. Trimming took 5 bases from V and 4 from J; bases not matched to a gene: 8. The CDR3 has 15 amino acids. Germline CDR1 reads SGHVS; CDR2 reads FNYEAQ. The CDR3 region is CASSQQGGDYNEQFF. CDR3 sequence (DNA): TGTGCCAGCAGCCAGCAGGGAGGGGATTACAATGAGCAGTTCTTC.

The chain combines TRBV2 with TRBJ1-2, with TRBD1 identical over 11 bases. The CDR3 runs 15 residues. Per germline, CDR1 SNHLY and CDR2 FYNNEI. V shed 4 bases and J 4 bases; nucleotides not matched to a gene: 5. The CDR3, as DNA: TGTGCCAGCAGTGCCCGGACAGGGGGCGCCTATGGCTACACCTTC. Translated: CASSARTGGAYGYTF.

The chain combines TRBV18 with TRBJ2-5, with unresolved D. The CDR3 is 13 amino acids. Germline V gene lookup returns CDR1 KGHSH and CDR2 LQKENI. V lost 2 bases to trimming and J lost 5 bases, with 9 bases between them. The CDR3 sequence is CASSPSSVETQYF. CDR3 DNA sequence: TGTGCCAGCTCACCATCCTCGGTGGAGACCCAGTACTTC. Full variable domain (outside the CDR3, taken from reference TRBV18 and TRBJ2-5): NAGVMQNPRHLVRRRGQEARLRCSPMKGHSHVYWYRQLPEEGLKFMVYLQKENIIDESGMPKERFSAEFPKEGPSILRIQQVVRGDSAAYFCASSPSSVETQYFGPGTRLLVL.

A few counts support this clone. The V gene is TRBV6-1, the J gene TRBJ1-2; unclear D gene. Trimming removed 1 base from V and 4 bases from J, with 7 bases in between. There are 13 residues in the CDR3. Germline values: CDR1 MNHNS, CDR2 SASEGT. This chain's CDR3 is CASSEEVPYGYTF. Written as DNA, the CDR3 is TGTGCCAGCAGTGAAGAGGTACCCTATGGCTACACCTTC.